Below are 8 T cell receptor beta chains sequenced from a single sample in a study of cytomegalovirus exposure and HLA in healthy donors. Both 60 Vbeta primers and 13 Jbeta primers went into the PCR. Method: immunoSEQ multiplex PCR; TCRdb's copy keeps in-frame clones and lacks some. The sample shows about 69,000 clones, just over 65% of them seen only once. Sample: PBMCs. Receptor source: a woman younger than 45 in good health and CMV-seronegative.

The CDR3, as DNA: TGTGCCTGGAGCGAGGGGGGGGCCGGAGAGACCCAGTACTTC. It encodes CAWSEGGAGETQYF. The chain recombines TRBV30 with TRBJ2-5; perhaps TRBD2 as D (7 bases). Germline lookup yields CDR1 GTSNPN and CDR2 SVGIG (reference sequence). The V end was cut by 3 bases, the J end by 4 bases, with 15 bases between. This CDR3 is 14 amino acids long.

This sequence joins TRBV7-6 and TRBJ2-5; 10 positions agree with TRBD2. Trimming cost V 4 bases and J 4 bases; bases outside gene matches: 9. The CDR3 totals 16 residues. CDR1 SGHVS and CDR2 FNYEAQ come from the germline V gene. Written as DNA, the CDR3 is TGTGCCAGCAGCTCCATTCCAGCGGGGGGGGGAGAGACCCAGTACTTC. Its protein is CASSSIPAGGGETQYF.

With regard to this clone: One junction end disagrees with the germline gene, perhaps due to a read error. The rearrangement joins TRBV11-2 to TRBJ1-6, with 7 positions matching TRBD1. This CDR3 is 19 amino acids long. Per the germline V gene, CDR1 is SGHAT and CDR2 is FQNNGV. The CDR3 loop reads CASSLEGAQLSSYNSPLHF. The CDR3 nucleotides read TGTGCCAGCAGCCTAGAGGGGGCCCAGCTTAGCTCCTATAATTCACCCCTCCACTTT.

This clone was observed a handful of times. This chain uses TRBV5-1 with TRBJ2-3, with 7 nucleotides matching TRBD2. V shed 5 bases and J 3 bases; nucleotides not matched to a gene: 18. From germline, CDR1 is SGHRS and CDR2 YFSETQ. The CDR3 has 18 residues. CDR3 DNA sequence: TGCGCCAGCAGGCCACGACCCTTTGGGCTAGCGGTTACAGATACGCAGTATTTT. This codes for CASRPRPFGLAVTDTQYF.

CDR3 in DNA: TGTGCCAGCAGCTTGGGACAGGGATTGTATCAGCCCCAGCATTTT. As protein: CASSLGQGLYQPQHF. The chain uses TRBV5-5 and TRBJ1-5, with TRBD1 matching over 7 bases. The CDR3 contains 15 residues. Germline V gene lookup returns CDR1 SGHKS and CDR2 YYEKEE (reference sequence). Trimming took 0 bases from V and 5 from J; bases not matched to a gene: 5.

The CDR3: CASSSGTSGTQYF. CDR3 coding DNA: TGTGCCAGCAGTTCCGGGACTAGCGGGACCCAGTACTTC. The V gene is TRBV27, the J gene TRBJ2-5, with TRBD2 matching 11 bases. Germline V gene lookup returns CDR1 MNHEY and CDR2 SMNVEV (reference sequence). Trimming took 4 bases from V and 7 from J; bases not matched to a gene: 2. This CDR3 has 13 amino acids.

This clone was seen more than once but under ten times. J is TRBJ1-1 and V is TRBV14; perhaps TRBD1 as D (6 bases). The CDR3 length is 17 residues. CDR1 and CDR2 (germline): SGHDN, FVKESK. Trimming removed 0 bases at V and 2 bases at J, with 16 bases between. The CDR3 protein is CASSQEDSWFGNTEAFF. DNA for the CDR3: TGTGCCAGCAGCCAAGAGGACAGTTGGTTTGGAAACACTGAAGCTTTCTTT.

There are a few counts of this clone. This rearrangement joins TRBV28 to TRBJ1-6, with 7 bases fitting TRBD1. The length of the CDR3 is 14 residues. The trim removed 6 bases at V and 9 bases at J, leaving 8 bases unmatched. Germline CDR1 MDHEN, CDR2 SYDVKM. For the CDR3, the DNA is TGTGCCAGCAGCAACCGGGACAGTTTTTCACCCCTCCACTTT. It encodes CASSNRDSFSPLHF.